Presented here are 28 T cell receptor beta chains from one specimen sequenced in a study of regulatory T cells in long-lasting Graves disease. The time point was: newly diagnosed GD, antithyroid drugs for less than 3 months. PBMC RNA served as the TCR library source. Through Arm-PCR of CDR3 regions and iRepertoire HTBI primers, TCR beta libraries were built. TCRdb passed the multiplex PCR reads through MiXCR, listing each CDR3 protein once. Of 200,000 to 250,000 distinct CDR3 sequences listed, approximately 20% are singletons. The input for sequencing was peripheral blood mononuclear cells (PBMCs), taken at new diagnosis, from a patient treated with antithyroid drugs. The receptors derive from a female donor with Graves disease.

This clonotype was recorded at least ten times. The chain carries TRBV7-2 and TRBJ1-6, with D possibly matching TRBD1 (5 bases). Trimming shortened V by 2 bases and J by 10 bases, and 6 bases separated the two germline ends. There are 12 residues in the CDR3. CDR1 SGHTA and CDR2 FQGNSA come from the germline V gene. The CDR3 region is CASSLQGSPLHF. The CDR3 DNA sequence: TGTGCCAGCAGCTTACAGGGCTCACCCCTCCACTTT.

This clonotype was recorded at least ten times. V is TRBV28 and J is TRBJ1-5; no firm D call. Trimming removed 2 bases from V and 0 bases from J, with 8 bases in between. The germline CDR1 and CDR2 sequences are MDHEN and SYDVKM. CDR3 length: 15 residues. Written as DNA, the CDR3 is TGTGCCAGCAGTTTAGGTAGGCCTAGCAATCAGCCCCAGCATTTT. It translates to CASSLGRPSNQPQHF.

This clonotype was seen a few times. The chain combines TRBV5-4 with TRBJ2-5; a weak D match, TRBD1 (5 bases). The CDR3 sequence is 15 residues long. Trimming left V 0 bases short and J 0 bases short, with 9 bases between. Germline V gene data show CDR1 as SGHNT and CDR2 as YYREEE (reference sequence). Here the CDR3 DNA reads TGTGCCAGCAGCTTGGATGTCAGGGACCAAGAGACCCAGTACTTC. This gives the protein CASSLDVRDQETQYF.

The sample holds many counts of this clonotype. The chain is built from TRBV5-5 and TRBJ2-7; 8 bases fit TRBD2. The CDR3 length is 19 residues. Trimming took 4 bases from V and 0 from J; bases not matched to a gene: 18. CDR1 and CDR2 (germline): SGHKS, YYEKEE (reference sequence). CDR3 region: CASSPYGGASGTSSYEQYF. Written as DNA, the CDR3 is TGTGCCAGCAGCCCCTACGGGGGGGCGTCTGGGACCAGCTCCTACGAGCAGTACTTC.

This clonotype was found many times. This chain connects TRBV24-1 to TRBJ2-1; D not resolved. CDR1 is KGHDR, CDR2 SFDVKD, per germline. There are 13 residues in the CDR3. With 3 bases removed from V and 11 bases from J, the gap between germline ends came to 13 bases. The CDR3 DNA is TGTGCCACCAGTGATAGTCTTGTTAATAAGCAGTTCTTC. It translates to CATSDSLVNKQFF.

This clonotype was detected many times. V usage is TRBV11-2 and J usage is TRBJ2-7; the match to TRBD1 covers 11 bases. CDR3 size: 14 residues. Losses at the gene ends were 4 bases for V and 4 bases for J; bases not matched to a gene: 3. CDR1 is SGHAT, CDR2 FQNNGV, per germline. The CDR3 loop is CASSSGQGAYEQYF. The CDR3 bases are TGTGCCAGCAGCTCCGGACAGGGGGCATACGAGCAGTACTTC.

This clonotype has at least ten counts. J is TRBJ1-1 and V is TRBV19, with a tentative D call TRBD1 (5 bases). Germline CDR1 and CDR2: LNHDA and SQIVND (reference sequence). The germline V and J ends were trimmed by 0 bases and 4 bases, with 12 bases remaining between them. This CDR3 spans 15 amino acids. The chain's CDR3 is CASSIDRGVSTEAFF. Here the CDR3 DNA reads TGTGCCAGTAGTATAGACCGAGGGGTTAGCACTGAAGCTTTCTTT.

This clonotype was seen only a few times. As DNA, the CDR3 is TGTGCCAGCAGTTCGGTTTACTCCACAGATACGCAGTATTTT. Its protein product is CASSSVYSTDTQYF. The chain carries TRBV12-3 or TRBV12-4 and TRBJ2-3; D is unresolved. Trimming removed 4 bases at V and 2 bases at J, with 10 bases between. The CDR3 sequence is 14 residues long.

This clonotype was seen ten or more times. The chain employs TRBV20-1 and TRBJ2-5; D gene uncertain. Germline V gene sequence: CDR1 DFQATT, CDR2 SNEGSKA (reference sequence). There are 16 residues in the CDR3. Trimming removed 0 bases at V and 0 bases at J, with 14 bases between. The CDR3 protein is CSARDHFPPDQETQYF. The CDR3 bases are TGCAGTGCTAGAGATCATTTTCCTCCCGACCAAGAGACCCAGTACTTC.

This clonotype was counted many times. The V and J genes are TRBV24-1 and TRBJ2-2; D call uncertain. The CDR3 consists of 14 residues. Per germline, CDR1 KGHDR and CDR2 SFDVKD. V lost 8 bases and J 1 base, leaving 10 bases between the germline ends. The CDR3: CATKRSGNTGELFF. The CDR3 nucleotides read TGTGCCACCAAACGTTCGGGGAACACCGGGGAGCTGTTTTTT.

The V call is TRBV7-9, the J call TRBJ1-1, with D maybe TRBD1 (6 bases). Germline CDR1 SEHNR, CDR2 FQNEAQ (reference sequence). Trimming took 3 bases from V and 0 from J, leaving 11 bases between them. The CDR3 runs 15 residues. The CDR3 DNA reads as TGTGCCAGCAGCTTTGGGGGCGCGATGAACACTGAAGCTTTCTTT. Encoded protein: CASSFGGAMNTEAFF.

CDR3 sequence: CASSYSSRGANVLTF. The DNA of the CDR3 is TGTGCCAGCAGTTACTCCAGTCGTGGGGCCAACGTCCTGACTTTC. The chain employs TRBV6-2 or TRBV6-3 and TRBJ2-6; D unclear. Germline V gene sequence: CDR1 MNHEY, CDR2 SVGEGT. Trimming took off 0 bases at V and 3 bases at J, with 6 bases between the two ends. This CDR3 has 15 amino acids.

This clonotype was seen many times. V usage is TRBV18 and J usage is TRBJ2-5, with no clear D. The V gene lost 3 bases and the J gene lost 3 bases, with 8 bases spanning the gap. This CDR3 spans 13 amino acids. Germline assignment: CDR1 KGHSH and CDR2 LQKENI. CDR3 protein: CASSPREKETQYF. CDR3 nucleotides: TGTGCCAGCTCACCCCGCGAAAAAGAGACCCAGTACTTC. Filled out from reference TRBV18 and TRBJ2-5, the complete variable domain reads NAGVMQNPRHLVRRRGQEARLRCSPMKGHSHVYWYRQLPEEGLKFMVYLQKENIIDESGMPKERFSAEFPKEGPSILRIQQVVRGDSAAYFCASSPREKETQYFGPGTRLLVL.

The chain joins TRBV24-1 to TRBJ2-5; D may be TRBD1 (6 bases). The CDR3 has 14 residues. Per the germline V gene, CDR1 is KGHDR and CDR2 is SFDVKD. V lost 5 bases, J lost 5 bases, and 14 bases lay in between. CDR3 sequence (DNA): TGTGCCACCAGTGGGATAGACAGGTTGGAGACCCAGTACTTC. Its translation: CATSGIDRLETQYF.

This clonotype has a count of ten or more. The chain uses TRBV27 and TRBJ2-7; 8 bases align to TRBD2. Germline CDR1 reads MNHEY; CDR2 reads SMNVEV (reference sequence). CDR3 length: 15 amino acids. The V segment lost 4 bases and the J segment 3 bases; nucleotides outside the gene matches: 8. CDR3 bases: TGTGCCAGCAGTTCCCTCGGAGCGGGAGACTACGAGCAGTACTTC. Its protein is CASSSLGAGDYEQYF.

This clonotype has at least ten counts. This chain links TRBV20-1 with TRBJ2-7; 8 bases map to TRBD2. Per the germline V gene, CDR1 is DFQATT and CDR2 is SNEGSKA (reference sequence). The CDR3 loop spans 13 amino acids. The trim removed 3 bases at V and 3 bases at J, leaving 4 bases unmatched. CDR3 nucleotide sequence: TGCAGTGCTAGTCCGGGACTAGTCTACGAGCAGTACTTC. Translated, it gives CSASPGLVYEQYF.

This clonotype has a count of ten or more. The V and J genes are TRBV2 and TRBJ2-7, with D possibly being TRBD1 (6 bases). This CDR3 region has 13 residues. Trimming took off 3 bases at V and 2 bases at J, with 8 bases between the two ends. Germline V gene sequence: CDR1 SNHLY, CDR2 FYNNEI. The CDR3 here is CASSDKGAYEQYF. For the CDR3, the DNA is TGTGCCAGCAGTGATAAGGGGGCCTACGAGCAGTACTTC.

J is TRBJ1-3 and V is TRBV27, with D uncertain. The V end lost 5 bases, the J end lost 2 bases, and 7 bases lay between the germline ends. The CDR3 spans 13 residues. Germline values: CDR1 MNHEY, CDR2 SMNVEV (reference sequence). This CDR3 reads CASSIIPGNTIYF. The CDR3 coding sequence is TGTGCCAGCAGTATTATCCCTGGAAACACCATATATTTT.

This clonotype was detected only a few times. The gene calls are TRBV5-1 and TRBJ2-5; 7 nucleotides match TRBD2. The ends lost 7 bases at V and 5 bases at J; junction bases unmatched: 5. The CDR3 has 12 amino acids. Germline V gene lookup returns CDR1 SGHRS and CDR2 YFSETQ. The CDR3 bases are TGCGCCAGCGGCGCGGGAGCGGAGACCCAGTACTTC. It yields the protein CASGAGAETQYF.

This clonotype was counted many times. The chain combines TRBV20-1 with TRBJ1-1; perhaps TRBD1 as D (5 bases). This CDR3 contains 15 residues. Per the germline V gene, CDR1 is DFQATT and CDR2 is SNEGSKA (reference sequence). With 3 bases removed from V and 0 bases from J, the gap between germline ends came to 14 bases. Here the CDR3 DNA reads TGCAGTGCTAGGGGGGACCTTTTTTTGAACACTGAAGCTTTCTTT. Its protein is CSARGDLFLNTEAFF.

Many counts were recorded for this clonotype. The chain couples TRBV7-6 to TRBJ2-1, with D perhaps given as TRBD1 or TRBD2 (5 bases each). V was cut by 5 bases and J by 8 bases, with 16 bases left in between. The CDR3 covers 14 residues. CDR1 and CDR2 from the germline V gene are SGHVS and FNYEAQ. CDR3 sequence: CASSPGPRTDEQFF. CDR3 in DNA: TGTGCCAGCAGCCCGGGACCACGGACCGATGAGCAGTTCTTC.

This clonotype appeared many times. This chain joins TRBV6-5 and TRBJ2-3, with 12 bases matching TRBD2. The length of the CDR3 is 15 residues. The V and J ends lost 2 bases and 5 bases, in that order; junction bases with no gene match: 2. The V gene's germline CDR1 is MNHEY and CDR2 SVGAGI. The chain's CDR3 is CASSYETSGGDTQYF. The CDR3 region has the DNA TGTGCCAGCAGTTACGAGACTAGCGGGGGAGATACGCAGTATTTT.

This clonotype was observed a handful of times. V gene TRBV7-9 combines with J gene TRBJ1-2; perhaps TRBD1 as D (5 bases). The CDR3 length is 14 residues. Trimming took 5 bases from V and 8 from J, leaving 18 bases between them. Germline CDR1 is SEHNR and CDR2 is FQNEAQ (reference sequence). For the CDR3, the DNA is TGTGCCAGCAGCCCCACGGAGGATGGGGGAGGCTACACCTTC. Protein: CASSPTEDGGGYTF.

Many counts were recorded for this clonotype. The gene calls are TRBV6-1 and TRBJ2-7, with D possibly TRBD1 on 5 matching bases. Germline CDR1 and CDR2: MNHNS and SASEGT. Trimming cost V 3 bases and J 5 bases, with 20 bases left between them. The CDR3 has 16 amino acids. The CDR3 spells CASSDPSSMGRDEQYF. For the CDR3, the DNA is TGTGCCAGCAGTGATCCCTCCTCAATGGGGCGAGACGAGCAGTACTTC.

There are many counts of this clonotype. The chain carries TRBV5-1 and TRBJ2-7; 8 positions agree with TRBD2. The V and J ends lost 3 bases and 4 bases, in that order; junction bases with no gene match: 6. The CDR3 has 14 amino acids. Germline lookup yields CDR1 SGHRS and CDR2 YFSETQ. The CDR3 is CASSYTSGGYEQYF. The CDR3 coding sequence is TGCGCCAGCAGCTATACATCGGGGGGGTACGAGCAGTACTTC.

This clonotype was found many times. This chain uses TRBV10-1 with TRBJ2-2; D is unclear. Germline V CDR1 and CDR2: WNHNN, SYGVQD (reference sequence). V gave up 0 bases and J gave up 5 bases, with 16 bases separating them. The CDR3 runs to 17 residues. The chain's CDR3 is CASSESRMAIGTGELFF. CDR3 sequence (DNA): TGCGCCAGCAGTGAGTCTAGGATGGCGATAGGGACCGGGGAGCTGTTTTTT.

The chain recombines TRBV15 with TRBJ1-5; D call uncertain. CDR1 LNHNV and CDR2 YYDKDF come from the germline V gene (reference sequence). The CDR3 is 16 residues long. V lost 5 bases and J lost 3, with 17 bases in between. The CDR3 nucleotides read TGTGCCACCAGCTGGGAGGAACAGTCTTCCAATCAGCCCCAGCATTTT. Its translation is CATSWEEQSSNQPQHF.

This clonotype showed up many times. The junction shows a germline mismatch at one end, possibly a read error. This chain joins TRBV7-7 and TRBJ2-1; perhaps TRBD2 as D (5 bases). The V gene's germline CDR1 is SSHAT and CDR2 FNYEAQ (reference sequence). This CDR3 spans 17 amino acids. The CDR3 nucleotides read TGTGCTAGCAGCTTATATGATAGCCGGGGATCTTACAATGAGCAGTTCTTC. It specifies CASSLYDSRGSYNEQFF. Supplemented by reference TRBV7-7 and TRBJ2-1, the full variable domain reads GAGVSQSPRYKVTKRGQDVTLRCDPISSHATLYWYQQALGQGPEFLTYFNYEAQPDKSGLPSDRFSAERPEGSISTLTIQRTEQRDSAMYRCASSLYDSRGSYNEQFFGPGTRLTVL.